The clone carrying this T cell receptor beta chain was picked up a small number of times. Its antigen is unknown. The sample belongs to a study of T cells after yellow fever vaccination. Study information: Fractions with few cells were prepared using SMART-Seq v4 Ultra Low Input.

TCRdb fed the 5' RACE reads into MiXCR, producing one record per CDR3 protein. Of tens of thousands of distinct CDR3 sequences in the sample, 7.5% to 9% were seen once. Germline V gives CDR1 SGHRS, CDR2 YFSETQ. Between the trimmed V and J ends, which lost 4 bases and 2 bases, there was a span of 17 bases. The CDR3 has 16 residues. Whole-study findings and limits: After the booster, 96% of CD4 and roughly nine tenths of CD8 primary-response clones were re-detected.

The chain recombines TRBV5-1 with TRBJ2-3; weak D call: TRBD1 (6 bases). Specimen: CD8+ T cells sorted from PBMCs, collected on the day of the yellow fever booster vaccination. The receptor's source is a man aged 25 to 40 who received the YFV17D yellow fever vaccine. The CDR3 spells CASSVDSSQNTDTQYF. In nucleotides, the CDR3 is TGCGCCAGCAGCGTGGACAGCTCCCAGAACACAGATACGCAGTATTTT. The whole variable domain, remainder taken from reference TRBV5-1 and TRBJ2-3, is KAGVTQTPRYLIKTRGQQVTLSCSPISGHRSVSWYQQTPGQGLQFLFEYFSETQRNKGNFPGRFSGRQFSNSRSEMNVSTLELGDSALYLCASSVDSSQNTDTQYFGPGTRLTVL.